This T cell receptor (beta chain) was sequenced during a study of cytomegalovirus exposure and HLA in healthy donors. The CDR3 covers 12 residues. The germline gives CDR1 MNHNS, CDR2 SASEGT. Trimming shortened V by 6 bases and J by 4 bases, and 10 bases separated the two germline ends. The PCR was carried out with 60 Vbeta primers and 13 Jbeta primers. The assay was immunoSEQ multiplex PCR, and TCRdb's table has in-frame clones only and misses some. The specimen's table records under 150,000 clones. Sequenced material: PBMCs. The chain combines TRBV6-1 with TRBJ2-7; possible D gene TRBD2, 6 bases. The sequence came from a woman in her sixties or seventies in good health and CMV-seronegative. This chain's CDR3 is CASSGSDYEQYF. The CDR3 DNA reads TGTGCCAGCAGCGGGAGTGATTACGAGCAGTACTTC.